This T cell receptor (beta chain) was obtained from a study of T-cell memory formation after mild COVID-19. General study points: There was no confirmation that second-wave clones peaking on day 37 were SARS-CoV-2 specific. Clones that got smaller from day 15 to 85 had even CD4/CD8, while clones growing later tipped toward CD4+.

TCR alpha and TCR beta cDNA libraries with sample barcodes and UMIs came from 5'RACE using constant-segment primers. TCRdb re-called the 5' RACE reads through MiXCR, storing one row per CDR3 protein. The sample consists of about 210,000 distinct CDR3 sequences, about 11% of them appearing once. Concerning this clonotype: Its antigen is not identified.

The CDR3 loop spans 14 amino acids. V lost 8 bases, J lost 8 bases, and 10 bases stayed unmatched. Looked up from germline, CDR1 is MNHEY and CDR2 is SVGEGT. The sample consisted of PBMCs or a T cell subset sorted from them (not recorded which). The rearrangement links TRBV6-2 or TRBV6-3 to TRBJ2-1; 9 positions match TRBD1. The sequence was obtained from a man in his late teens or twenties who had mild COVID-19 (a few samples of this study predate the infection). Cell type and time point are not known. CDR3 DNA sequence: TGTGCCAGCCGGGACAGGGCCGGGCACGATGAGCAGTTCTTC. It codes for CASRDRAGHDEQFF.